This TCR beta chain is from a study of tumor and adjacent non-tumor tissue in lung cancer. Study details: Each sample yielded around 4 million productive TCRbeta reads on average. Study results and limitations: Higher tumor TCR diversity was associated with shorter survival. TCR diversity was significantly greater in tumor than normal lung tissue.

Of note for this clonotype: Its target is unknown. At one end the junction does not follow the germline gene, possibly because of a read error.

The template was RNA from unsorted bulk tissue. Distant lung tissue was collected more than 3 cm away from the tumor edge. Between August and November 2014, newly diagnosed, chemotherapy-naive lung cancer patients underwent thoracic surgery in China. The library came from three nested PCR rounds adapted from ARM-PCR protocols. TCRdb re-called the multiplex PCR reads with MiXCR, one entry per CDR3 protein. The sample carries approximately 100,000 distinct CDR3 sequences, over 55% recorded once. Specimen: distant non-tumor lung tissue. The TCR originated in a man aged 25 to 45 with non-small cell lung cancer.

The CDR3 here is CASSSYSTDMQYF. The CDR3 bases are TGCGCCAGCAGCTCTTATAGCACAGATATGCAGTATTTT. V is TRBV7-8 and J is TRBJ2-3; D is unclear. CDR3 length: 13 amino acids. Per germline, CDR1 SGHVS and CDR2 FQNEAQ.